Listed below are T cell receptor beta chains from one sample, sequenced in a study of T cell clonotyping in hematopoietic cell transplantation. TCRdb's table, derived via immunoSEQ multiplex PCR, lists solely in-frame clones and lacks some. The data hold over 25,000 clones, with roughly 82% observed a single time. This specimen consisted of peripheral blood mononuclear cells, obtained before stem cell transplant. These TCRs come from a woman in her sixties with acute myeloid leukemia. Some clones in this sample may be carry-over from other donors' samples. Both conserved end residues are part of each CDR3. A D gene is named only where the DNA matches it firmly. Not all rows give a size; the values are once, few, many and, for expanded clones, a class.

j_call: TRBJ2-2
d_call: .
v_call: TRBV7-3
clone_size: .
cdr3_length: 15
cdr3_nt: TGTGCCAGCAGCTTTCAAAGGGGGGCTGGCGGGGAGCTGTTTTTT
cdr3_aa: CASSFQRGAGGELFF

j_call: TRBJ2-4
d_call: TRBD1
v_call: TRBV11-2
clone_size: .
cdr3_length: 17
cdr3_nt: TGTGCCAGCACCGGAGGACCGACAGGGATGGCCAAAAACATTCAGTACTTC
cdr3_aa: CASTGGPTGMAKNIQYF

j_call: TRBJ1-5
d_call: TRBD1
v_call: TRBV19
clone_size: .
cdr3_length: 15
cdr3_nt: TGTGCCAGTAATCTCCCGGGACAGGGAGATCAGCCCCAGCATTTT
cdr3_aa: CASNLPGQGDQPQHF

j_call: TRBJ2-1
d_call: TRBD1
v_call: TRBV4-1
clone_size: .
cdr3_length: 16
cdr3_nt: TGCGCCAGCAGCCAAGAAGGGGGCGACATTTTCAATGAGCAGTTCTTC
cdr3_aa: CASSQEGGDIFNEQFF

j_call: TRBJ1-2
d_call: .
v_call: TRBV10-3
clone_size: .
cdr3_length: 16
cdr3_nt: TGTGCCATCAGTGAGTCGACAGGTTTAGTTTCGTATGGCTACACCTTC
cdr3_aa: CAISESTGLVSYGYTF

j_call: TRBJ2-5
d_call: .
v_call: TRBV4-3
clone_size: .
cdr3_length: 15
cdr3_nt: TGCGCCAGCAGCCAAGGGGGGACACCCCAAGAGACCCAGTACTTC
cdr3_aa: CASSQGGTPQETQYF

j_call: TRBJ2-5
d_call: TRBD2
v_call: TRBV7-3
clone_size: .
cdr3_length: 15
cdr3_nt: TGTGCCAGCAGCCAGGGACTAGCGGTCCAAGAGACCCAGTACTTC
cdr3_aa: CASSQGLAVQETQYF

j_call: TRBJ1-4
d_call: TRBD1
v_call: TRBV5-6
clone_size: .
cdr3_length: 14
cdr3_nt: TGTGCCAGCAGCGTGACAGGGGCCAGAGAAAAACTGTTTTTT
cdr3_aa: CASSVTGAREKLFF

j_call: TRBJ2-5
d_call: .
v_call: TRBV6-5
clone_size: .
cdr3_length: 14
cdr3_nt: TGTGCCAGCAGGGGCTCCTGGCTGGAAGAGACCCAGTACTTC
cdr3_aa: CASRGSWLEETQYF

j_call: TRBJ1-3
d_call: TRBD1
v_call: TRBV19
clone_size: .
cdr3_length: 15
cdr3_nt: TGTGCCAGTAGTATGACAGGGTTGGGTGGAAACACCATATATTTT
cdr3_aa: CASSMTGLGGNTIYF

j_call: TRBJ1-5
d_call: .
v_call: TRBV5-4
clone_size: once
cdr3_length: 13
cdr3_nt: TGTGCCAGCAGCATACAGGGAGGTCAGCCCCAGCATTTT
cdr3_aa: CASSIQGGQPQHF

j_call: TRBJ1-1
d_call: .
v_call: TRBV7-2
clone_size: .
cdr3_length: 13
cdr3_nt: TGTGCCAGCAGCTTGGGGCAGGGGACTGAAGCTTTCTTT
cdr3_aa: CASSLGQGTEAFF

j_call: TRBJ2-2
d_call: .
v_call: TRBV4-1
clone_size: .
cdr3_length: 15
cdr3_nt: TGCGCCAGCAGCTTCCCAGACCGGGCCGCCGGGGAGCTGTTTTTT
cdr3_aa: CASSFPDRAAGELFF

j_call: TRBJ2-7
d_call: TRBD1
v_call: TRBV6-1
clone_size: .
cdr3_length: 15
cdr3_nt: TGTGCCAGCAGGGCCCCCGGGACAGGGCCCGACGAGCAGTACTTC
cdr3_aa: CASRAPGTGPDEQYF

j_call: TRBJ1-3
d_call: .
v_call: TRBV10-3
clone_size: .
cdr3_length: 16
cdr3_nt: TGTGCCATCAGTGTGTCGGGGGGCGCGGATGGAAACACCATATATTTT
cdr3_aa: CAISVSGGADGNTIYF

j_call: TRBJ2-7
d_call: TRBD1
v_call: TRBV15
clone_size: .
cdr3_length: 16
cdr3_nt: TGTGCCACCAGCAGAGGAGGACAGGGGCGGCTATACGAGCAGTACTTC
cdr3_aa: CATSRGGQGRLYEQYF

j_call: TRBJ1-1
d_call: .
v_call: TRBV14
clone_size: .
cdr3_length: 14
cdr3_nt: TGTGCCAGCAGCCAAGGACAGTTGAACACTGAAGCTTTCTTT
cdr3_aa: CASSQGQLNTEAFF

j_call: TRBJ2-7
d_call: .
v_call: TRBV29-1
clone_size: .
cdr3_length: 11
cdr3_nt: TGCAGCGCCGAAGGGGGGGCCGAGCAGTACTTC
cdr3_aa: CSAEGGAEQYF

j_call: TRBJ2-3
d_call: TRBD2
v_call: TRBV19
clone_size: .
cdr3_length: 14
cdr3_nt: TGTGCCAGTAGTAGTCCCGGGACTAGCGATACGCAGTATTTT
cdr3_aa: CASSSPGTSDTQYF

j_call: TRBJ1-4
d_call: TRBD1
v_call: TRBV9
clone_size: .
cdr3_length: 15
cdr3_nt: TGTGCCAGCAGCGCTGACAGGGGGCAGGGAGAAAAACTGTTTTTT
cdr3_aa: CASSADRGQGEKLFF

j_call: TRBJ1-1
d_call: TRBD1
v_call: TRBV4-1
clone_size: .
cdr3_length: 15
cdr3_nt: TGCGCCAGCAGGAGACAGGGGGGGATGAACACTGAAGCTTTCTTT
cdr3_aa: CASRRQGGMNTEAFF

j_call: TRBJ2-7
d_call: .
v_call: TRBV15
clone_size: .
cdr3_length: 14
cdr3_nt: TGTGCCACCAGCCCAGGGGCTGGGGTCTACGAGCAGTACTTC
cdr3_aa: CATSPGAGVYEQYF

j_call: TRBJ1-6
d_call: .
v_call: TRBV5-1
clone_size: .
cdr3_length: 14
cdr3_nt: TGCGCCAGCAGCTTCGGGGGGCAAGATTCACCCCTCCACTTT
cdr3_aa: CASSFGGQDSPLHF

j_call: TRBJ1-2
d_call: TRBD1
v_call: TRBV4-1
clone_size: .
cdr3_length: 13
cdr3_nt: TGCGCCAGCAGCCAACGCAGGGGGAACGGCTACACCTTC
cdr3_aa: CASSQRRGNGYTF

j_call: TRBJ1-2
d_call: .
v_call: TRBV29-1
clone_size: .
cdr3_length: 12
cdr3_nt: TGCAGCGTTGGGGAGGGGGATTATGGCTACACCTTC
cdr3_aa: CSVGEGDYGYTF

j_call: TRBJ1-1
d_call: TRBD1
v_call: TRBV2
clone_size: .
cdr3_length: 14
cdr3_nt: TGTGCCAGCAGAGACAGGGGGGGAAGAGGAGAAGCTTTCTTT
cdr3_aa: CASRDRGGRGEAFF

j_call: TRBJ1-2
d_call: .
v_call: TRBV7-9
clone_size: .
cdr3_length: 13
cdr3_nt: TGTGCCAGCAGCTTAGCAGGGCGGAATGGCTACACCTTC
cdr3_aa: CASSLAGRNGYTF

j_call: TRBJ1-2
d_call: .
v_call: TRBV7-2
clone_size: .
cdr3_length: 12
cdr3_nt: TGTGCCAGCAACCAAGGGGGACATGGCTACACCTTC
cdr3_aa: CASNQGGHGYTF

j_call: TRBJ2-7
d_call: TRBD2
v_call: TRBV14
clone_size: .
cdr3_length: 13
cdr3_nt: TGTGCCAGCAGCGGAGGACTAGCTCGCGAGCAGTACTTC
cdr3_aa: CASSGGLAREQYF

j_call: TRBJ1-6
d_call: .
v_call: TRBV7-9
clone_size: few
cdr3_length: 16
cdr3_nt: TGTGCCAGCAGCCCGGGATACGGGAATCCCAATTCACCCCTCCACTTT
cdr3_aa: CASSPGYGNPNSPLHF

j_call: TRBJ2-5
d_call: .
v_call: TRBV5-1
clone_size: .
cdr3_length: 15
cdr3_nt: TGCGCCAGCAGCTTGGCTCTCCATATACAAGAGACCCAGTACTTC
cdr3_aa: CASSLALHIQETQYF

j_call: TRBJ2-2
d_call: .
v_call: TRBV7-3
clone_size: .
cdr3_length: 13
cdr3_nt: TGTGCCAGCAGCTCGACAGTCACCGGGGAGCTGTTTTTT
cdr3_aa: CASSSTVTGELFF

j_call: TRBJ2-1
d_call: .
v_call: TRBV7-2
clone_size: .
cdr3_length: 14
cdr3_nt: TGTGCCAGCAGCCCCCACAGGGTCGATAATGAGCAGTTCTTC
cdr3_aa: CASSPHRVDNEQFF

j_call: TRBJ1-1
d_call: .
v_call: TRBV2
clone_size: few
cdr3_length: 10
cdr3_nt: TGTGCCAGCACTGACACTGAAGCTTTCTTT
cdr3_aa: CASTDTEAFF

j_call: TRBJ1-3
d_call: .
v_call: TRBV11-2
clone_size: .
cdr3_length: 17
cdr3_nt: TGTGCCAGCAGCTTAGTCTTCTCCCGGGCGCCTGGAAACACCATATATTTT
cdr3_aa: CASSLVFSRAPGNTIYF

j_call: TRBJ1-2
d_call: TRBD1
v_call: TRBV5-6
clone_size: .
cdr3_length: 17
cdr3_nt: TGTGCCAGCAGCGTCCGGGACAGGGGTCCCAAGAACTATGGCTACACCTTC
cdr3_aa: CASSVRDRGPKNYGYTF

j_call: TRBJ1-2
d_call: .
v_call: TRBV28
clone_size: .
cdr3_length: 13
cdr3_nt: TGTGCCAGCTCGTCGCCCTGGGTCTATGGCTACACCTTC
cdr3_aa: CASSSPWVYGYTF

j_call: TRBJ2-7
d_call: .
v_call: TRBV5-1
clone_size: .
cdr3_length: 14
cdr3_nt: TGCGCCAGCAGCAGATCCGGGACGGTCTACGAGCAGTACTTC
cdr3_aa: CASSRSGTVYEQYF

j_call: TRBJ1-1
d_call: .
v_call: TRBV28
clone_size: .
cdr3_length: 14
cdr3_nt: TGTGCCAGCTGCAATACCGGTTGGCGAACTGAAGCTTTCTTT
cdr3_aa: CASCNTGWRTEAFF

j_call: TRBJ2-2
d_call: .
v_call: TRBV7-2
clone_size: .
cdr3_length: 15
cdr3_nt: TGTGCCAGCAGCCCCTATACAGGGAACACCGGGGAGCTGTTTTTT
cdr3_aa: CASSPYTGNTGELFF

j_call: TRBJ1-6
d_call: .
v_call: TRBV6-1
clone_size: .
cdr3_length: 16
cdr3_nt: TGTGCCAGCAGTGAAGTTGGCAGGGCCTATGATTCACCCCTCCACTTT
cdr3_aa: CASSEVGRAYDSPLHF

j_call: TRBJ1-1
d_call: .
v_call: TRBV5-1
clone_size: .
cdr3_length: 16
cdr3_nt: TGCGCCAGCAGCTTGGCAGGGGACAAGATGAACACTGAAGCTTTCTTT
cdr3_aa: CASSLAGDKMNTEAFF

j_call: TRBJ1-5
d_call: .
v_call: TRBV27
clone_size: .
cdr3_length: 13
cdr3_nt: TGTGCCAGCAGTGATGGGGGCAATCAGCCCCAGCATTTT
cdr3_aa: CASSDGGNQPQHF

j_call: TRBJ2-7
d_call: .
v_call: TRBV13
clone_size: .
cdr3_length: 14
cdr3_nt: TGTGCCAGCAGCTTTGGGACCAACGCAAGAGAGCAGTACTTC
cdr3_aa: CASSFGTNAREQYF

j_call: TRBJ2-3
d_call: TRBD2
v_call: TRBV25-1
clone_size: .
cdr3_length: 15
cdr3_nt: TGTGCCAGCAGTGAAGTAGCGGGAGATTCAGATACGCAGTATTTT
cdr3_aa: CASSEVAGDSDTQYF

j_call: TRBJ1-2
d_call: .
v_call: TRBV27
clone_size: .
cdr3_length: 12
cdr3_nt: TGTGCCAGCACCCCGGACGGCTATGGCTACACCTTC
cdr3_aa: CASTPDGYGYTF

j_call: TRBJ1-1
d_call: .
v_call: TRBV20-1
clone_size: .
cdr3_length: 10
cdr3_nt: TGCAGTGCTAGGATAAGCGAAGCTTTCTTT
cdr3_aa: CSARISEAFF

j_call: TRBJ1-1
d_call: TRBD1
v_call: TRBV2
clone_size: .
cdr3_length: 15
cdr3_nt: TGTGCCAGCACCGGTACACAGGGGAGGGGGACTGAAGCTTTCTTT
cdr3_aa: CASTGTQGRGTEAFF

j_call: TRBJ2-7
d_call: TRBD2
v_call: TRBV4-3
clone_size: .
cdr3_length: 14
cdr3_nt: TGCGCCAGCAGCCAAACCGGGACTAGCTACGAGCAGTACTTC
cdr3_aa: CASSQTGTSYEQYF

j_call: TRBJ1-2
d_call: .
v_call: TRBV6-5
clone_size: .
cdr3_length: 13
cdr3_nt: TGTGCCAGCAGTTACTCAGGGTGGGGGGGCTACACCTTC
cdr3_aa: CASSYSGWGGYTF

j_call: TRBJ1-2
d_call: TRBD1
v_call: TRBV13
clone_size: .
cdr3_length: 16
cdr3_nt: TGTGCCAGCAGCCCGGACCCAGGCAGGGGGAACTATGGCTACACCTTC
cdr3_aa: CASSPDPGRGNYGYTF

j_call: TRBJ1-1
d_call: .
v_call: TRBV7-2
clone_size: .
cdr3_length: 15
cdr3_nt: TGTGCCAGCAGCTTACTCGGCAGTTTGAACACTGAAGCTTTCTTT
cdr3_aa: CASSLLGSLNTEAFF

j_call: TRBJ1-4
d_call: .
v_call: TRBV5-6
clone_size: once
cdr3_length: 13
cdr3_nt: TGTGCCAGCAGCGCTCCTATGAGGGAAAAACTGTTTTTT
cdr3_aa: CASSAPMREKLFF

j_call: TRBJ1-5
d_call: .
v_call: TRBV10-3
clone_size: few
cdr3_length: 12
cdr3_nt: TGTGCCATCAGTGAGTCGGAGGGGGCCCAGCATTTT
cdr3_aa: CAISESEGAQHF

j_call: TRBJ2-3
d_call: TRBD2
v_call: TRBV28
clone_size: .
cdr3_length: 15
cdr3_nt: TGTGCCAGCACCGCAAGACTAGCCGGTTTCGATACGCAGTATTTT
cdr3_aa: CASTARLAGFDTQYF

j_call: TRBJ1-6
d_call: TRBD1
v_call: TRBV25-1
clone_size: .
cdr3_length: 14
cdr3_nt: TGTGCCAGCAGTGCCGGGACAGGGGGTTCACCCCTCCACTTT
cdr3_aa: CASSAGTGGSPLHF

j_call: TRBJ2-2
d_call: TRBD2
v_call: TRBV5-4
clone_size: .
cdr3_length: 17
cdr3_nt: TGTGCCAGCAGCTTGGGAGCGGGAGGGAGGTACACCGGGGAGCTGTTTTTT
cdr3_aa: CASSLGAGGRYTGELFF